This T cell receptor (beta chain) comes out of a study of shared clonotypes between healthy human individuals. General study findings and limits: Donor clonotype sharing was expected to depend on sequencing depth.

Profiled with immunoSEQ multiplex PCR; TCRdb holds only in-frame clones, not every one. The sample records about 2,200,000 clones, 85% to 95% being singletons. This CDR3 is built from 15 residues. V dropped 5 bases and J dropped 1; count of bases not matched to a gene: 7. Germline V gene data show CDR1 as MGHRA and CDR2 as YSYEKL. Cells designated naive CD8 were CD45RO-negative and were positively selected for CCR7, with terminally differentiated effector memory CD45RA+ cells excluded. The count of this clone is one. The antigen remains undetermined. Specimen: naive CD8+ T cells from PBMCs. This sequence was found in a man aged 18 to 30 in good health. Some clones in this sample may be carry-over from other donors' samples. The chain carries TRBV4-1 and TRBJ2-5; 7 positions agree with TRBD1. CDR3 sequence (DNA): TGCGCCAGCAGCGCTCGACAGGGTAGCCAAGAGACCCAGTACTTC. Translating gives CASSARQGSQETQYF.